These 12 T cell receptor beta chains were sequenced from one sample in a study of T cell repertoires in cytomegalovirus infection. TCRdb called the reads again in MiXCR, with one record for every CDR3 protein. This sample has some 38,000 distinct CDR3 sequences, with less than 60% found just once. Their antigens remain unidentified. The source material was CD8+ T cells from cultured PBMCs, sampled from culture after CMV antigen stimulation. These receptor sequences come from a human donor in good health (CMV status not recorded). Some clones in this sample may be carry-over from other donors' samples.

This clonotype was picked up a small number of times. The chain carries TRBV27 and TRBJ2-3, with D perhaps assigned TRBD1 or TRBD2 (7 bases each). This CDR3 is built from 15 residues. Looked up from germline, CDR1 is MNHEY and CDR2 is SMNVEV (reference sequence). Trimming took off 7 bases at V and 2 bases at J, with 16 bases between the two ends. The CDR3 loop is CASTTGEGATDTQYF. CDR3 DNA: TGTGCCAGCACTACAGGGGAGGGGGCCACAGATACGCAGTATTTT.

The rearrangement uses TRBV4-2 and TRBJ1-2; 8 bases fit TRBD1. There are 16 residues in the CDR3. J gave up 3 bases and V 1 base, and 7 bases lay outside the gene matches. Germline V lookup: CDR1 LGHNA, CDR2 YNFKEQ. The CDR3 loop is CASSQGTGGSDYGYTF. In DNA, the CDR3 is TGTGCCAGCAGCCAAGGTACAGGGGGATCTGACTATGGCTACACCTTC.

The chain links TRBV24-1 to TRBJ2-2; the D gene is possibly TRBD1 (5 bases). Germline assignment: CDR1 KGHDR and CDR2 SFDVKD. V was shortened by 0 bases and J by 0 bases, with 7 bases between the two germline ends. This CDR3 contains 16 residues. CDR3 sequence (DNA): TGTGCCACCAGTGATTTGTCCAGGGCGAACACCGGGGAGCTGTTTTTT. Its protein product is CATSDLSRANTGELFF.

The chain has TRBV19 and TRBJ2-2; maybe TRBD1 (5 bases). This CDR3 region has 14 residues. Deletions cut 6 bases from V and 2 bases from J, with 10 bases between. Germline loops: CDR1 LNHDA, CDR2 SQIVND (reference sequence). The CDR3 is CASRGAANTGELFF. In nucleotides, the CDR3 is TGTGCCAGTAGAGGGGCGGCAAACACCGGGGAGCTGTTTTTT.

This rearrangement joins TRBV11-2 to TRBJ2-3, with 7 bases identical to TRBD1. This CDR3 is 15 amino acids long. Germline trimming cut 8 bases from V and 2 bases from J; bases unmatched to any gene: 10. The germline CDR1 and CDR2 sequences are SGHAT and FQNNGV. As DNA, the CDR3 is TGTGCCAGCGCCTTGAGACAGGGAAACACAGATACGCAGTATTTT. Its translation is CASALRQGNTDTQYF. Variable domain in full (rest from reference TRBV11-2 and TRBJ2-3): EAGVAQSPRYKIIEKRQSVAFWCNPISGHATLYWYQQILGQGPKLLIQFQNNGVVDDSQLPKDRFSAERLKGVDSTLKIQPAKLEDSAVYLCASALRQGNTDTQYFGPGTRLTVL.

This clonotype showed up just a few times. CDR3 sequence (DNA): TGTGCCAGCAGTCCAATAATCTTACGAAACAGGGTCGAGTCCTACGAGCAGTACTTC. It encodes CASSPIILRNRVESYEQYF. The chain links TRBV27 to TRBJ2-7; maybe TRBD1 (6 bases). Per germline, CDR1 MNHEY and CDR2 SMNVEV (reference sequence). V dropped 5 bases and J dropped 1 base, with 27 bases sitting between them. The CDR3 spans 19 residues.

This chain connects TRBV3-1 to TRBJ2-3; D gene ambiguous. The CDR3 totals 16 residues. Trimming removed 1 base from V and 2 bases from J, with 13 bases in between. Per the germline V gene, CDR1 is LGHDT and CDR2 is YNNKEL (reference sequence). The CDR3 reads CASSQAHLGPTDTQYF. The CDR3 region has the DNA TGTGCCAGCAGCCAAGCCCATCTGGGCCCCACAGATACGCAGTATTTT.

The V call is TRBV20-1, the J call TRBJ2-1; D might be TRBD1 (5 bases). With 3 bases removed from V and 4 bases from J, the gap between germline ends came to 16 bases. Germline V lookup: CDR1 DFQATT, CDR2 SNEGSKA (reference sequence). This CDR3 has 15 residues. CDR3 residues: CSASGAIGPYNEQFF. CDR3 DNA: TGCAGTGCTAGTGGGGCCATTGGGCCTTACAATGAGCAGTTCTTC.

The chain has TRBV6-6 and TRBJ1-5; no clear D gene. The CDR3 runs to 15 residues. V was trimmed by 4 bases and J by 0 bases, leaving 10 bases between them. Per germline, CDR1 MNHNY and CDR2 SVGAGI (reference sequence). CDR3 DNA sequence: TGTGCCAGCAGTTTCGACATAGATAGCAATCAGCCCCAGCATTTT. It yields the protein CASSFDIDSNQPQHF.

The chain is built from TRBV6-4 and TRBJ1-2; D may be TRBD1 (6 bases). The CDR3 is made up of 12 amino acids. The germline CDR1 and CDR2 sequences are MRHNA and SNTAGT. Trimming removed 10 bases at V and 2 bases at J, with 11 bases between. CDR3: CATRDKNYGYTF. For the CDR3, the DNA is TGTGCCACTCGGGACAAGAACTATGGCTACACCTTC.

The chain couples TRBV11-2 to TRBJ2-5, with 11 bases aligning to TRBD2. Germline lookup yields CDR1 SGHAT and CDR2 FQNNGV. After removal of 3 bases from V and 2 bases from J, the junction contained 2 bases not matched to a gene. The CDR3 length is 15 residues. CDR3 amino acids: CASSFVAGGQETQYF. DNA for the CDR3: TGTGCCAGCAGCTTTGTAGCGGGGGGGCAAGAGACCCAGTACTTC.

This clonotype was recorded once. V gene TRBV7-9 combines with J gene TRBJ2-1, with 11 bases matching TRBD2. The CDR3 totals 16 residues. Germline V lookup: CDR1 SEHNR, CDR2 FQNEAQ (reference sequence). Unmatched junction bases numbered 8, after V lost 5 bases and J lost 5 bases. The CDR3: CASSTSTSGADNEQFF. The CDR3 coding sequence is TGTGCCAGCAGCACTTCGACTAGCGGGGCGGACAATGAGCAGTTCTTC.